One T cell receptor beta chain is described in this entry. The target of this receptor is not known. One base away there is no much larger clone; base qualities are not given. The entry originates in a study of OX40 agonist ivuxolimab in advanced cancers. For context, the study as a whole: Ivuxolimab, which targeted the costimulatory receptor OX40 (CD134), was an agonistic, fully human IgG2 monoclonal antibody. Intravenous ivuxolimab was administered to patients every 2 weeks at six dose levels: 0.01, 0.1, 0.3, 1.5, 3 and 10 mg/kg. Of the 50 to 55 dose-escalation patients, hepatocellular carcinoma was present in roughly 19, melanoma in some 15, renal cell carcinoma in 9 and head and neck cancer in 9. In the dose-escalation cohort, 82.7% of patients were male, and the mean age was approximately 55 years, with a range of roughly 20 to 85. Patients were allowed to have had prior anti-PD-1, anti-PD-L1 or anti-CTLA-4 therapy, and around 41% of the dose-escalation patients had previously received checkpoint inhibitors. Three dose-escalation patients achieved partial responses, one with hepatocellular carcinoma and two with cutaneous melanoma. Peripheral TCRbeta sequencing aimed to test whether ivuxolimab altered TCR sequence diversity and caused clonal T-cell expansion. The paper covers the monotherapy dose-escalation part of the phase I ivuxolimab trial, which included N ≈ 57 patients.

The CDR3 sequence holds 13 residues, the cysteine and phenylalanine included. This entry keeps only the CDR3 DNA: 39 bases, framed from base 1. CDR1 and CDR2 are read off the germline V gene as MDHEN and SYDVKM. V loses 0 bases, J loses 11 bases, and the germline ends lie 8 bases apart. Findings and caveats that apply to the study as a whole: After ivuxolimab, more expanded clones were found on average in CD8+ T cells than in CD4+ T cells. At doses of 0.1 to 3.0 mg/kg, clonal expansion of both CD4+ and CD8+ T cells in blood was seen between baseline and week 6. Low levels of normalized T-cell clonal expansion were also shown by some nonresponding patients. In the 0.1-3.0 mg/kg groups, partial responders had among the lowest normalized peripheral clonal expansion, particularly in CD8+ T cells. Antigen specificity was not determined for the clonally expanded peripheral T cells.

Genomic DNA was extracted from sorted cells for sequencing of the TCRbeta CDR3 region. The immunoSEQ Assay was used to sequence the TCRbeta CDR3 regions. The source is immuneACCESS, and TCRdb retained only in-frame sequences with V and J called. Part of the clones is not carried over; for the studies checked, unresolved V genes explain less than half of this, and the remainder is unexplained. In all, the sample holds 55,000 to 70,000 clones, and roughly four fifths of those were seen once. Roughly 3.2% of the sample comes from the top ten. Patients with a history of autoimmune disease or receiving systemic immunosuppression were excluded from the trial. Peripheral blood for TCR sequencing was collected from all dose cohorts at baseline, on cycle 4 day 1, and on cycle 7 day 1. The samples were taken from a phase I, first-in-human, multicenter, open-label dose-escalation trial of ivuxolimab. Adults with locally advanced or metastatic head and neck squamous cell, hepatocellular, melanoma or renal cell carcinoma were enrolled in the trial. Before TCR sequencing, CD4+ T cells and CD8+ T cells were sorted from peripheral blood as separate populations.

The sequence was obtained from an adult with an advanced solid tumor such as melanoma, head and neck, liver or kidney cancer. The V and J genes are TRBV28 and TRBJ1-6; the D segment could be TRBD1, given 5 matching bases. The sequences come from CD4+ or CD8+ T cells sorted from blood, collected in a trial of the OX40 agonist ivuxolimab. The CDR3 protein: CASSLWGGAPLHF. Read as DNA, the sequence is TGTGCCAGCAGTTTATGGGGAGGGGCACCCCTCCACTTT.